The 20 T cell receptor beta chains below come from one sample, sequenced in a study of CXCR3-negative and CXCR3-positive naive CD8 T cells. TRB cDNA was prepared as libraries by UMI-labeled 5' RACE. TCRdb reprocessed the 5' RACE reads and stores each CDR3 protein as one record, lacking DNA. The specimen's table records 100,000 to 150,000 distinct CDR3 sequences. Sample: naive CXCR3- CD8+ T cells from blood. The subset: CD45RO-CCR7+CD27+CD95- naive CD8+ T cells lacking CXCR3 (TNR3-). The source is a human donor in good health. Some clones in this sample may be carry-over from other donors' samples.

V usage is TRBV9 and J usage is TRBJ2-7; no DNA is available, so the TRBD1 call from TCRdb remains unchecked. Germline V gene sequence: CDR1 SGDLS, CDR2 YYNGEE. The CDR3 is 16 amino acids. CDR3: CASSPETGAKEVEQYF.

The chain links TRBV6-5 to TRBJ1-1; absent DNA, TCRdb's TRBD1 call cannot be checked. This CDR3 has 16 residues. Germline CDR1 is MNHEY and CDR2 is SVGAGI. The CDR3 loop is CASSFLKGAENTEAFF.

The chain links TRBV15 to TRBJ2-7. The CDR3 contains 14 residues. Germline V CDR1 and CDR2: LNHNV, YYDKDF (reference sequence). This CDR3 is CATSRGGVSYEQYF.

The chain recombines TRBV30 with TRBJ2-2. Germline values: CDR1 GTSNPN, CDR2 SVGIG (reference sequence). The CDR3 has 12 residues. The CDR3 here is CAWRELSGELFF.

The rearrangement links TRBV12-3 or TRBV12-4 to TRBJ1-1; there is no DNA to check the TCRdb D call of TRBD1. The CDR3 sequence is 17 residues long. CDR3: CASSPSGQPPWDTEAFF.

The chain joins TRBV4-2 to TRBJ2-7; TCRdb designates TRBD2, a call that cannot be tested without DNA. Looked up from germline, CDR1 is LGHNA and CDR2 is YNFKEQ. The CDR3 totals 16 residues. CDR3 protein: CASSQSSGGHSYEQYF.

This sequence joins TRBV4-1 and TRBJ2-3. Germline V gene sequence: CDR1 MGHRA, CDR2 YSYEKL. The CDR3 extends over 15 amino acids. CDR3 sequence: CASSQVVLGTDTQYF.

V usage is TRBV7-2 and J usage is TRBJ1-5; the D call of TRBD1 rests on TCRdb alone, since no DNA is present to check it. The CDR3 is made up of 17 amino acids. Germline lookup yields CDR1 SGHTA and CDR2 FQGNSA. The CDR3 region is CASSLRGAGEVNQPQHF.

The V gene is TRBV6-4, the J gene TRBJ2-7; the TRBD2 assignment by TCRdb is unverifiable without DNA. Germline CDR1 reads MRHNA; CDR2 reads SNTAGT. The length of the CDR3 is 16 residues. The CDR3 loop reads CASSDPAGEGSYEQYF.

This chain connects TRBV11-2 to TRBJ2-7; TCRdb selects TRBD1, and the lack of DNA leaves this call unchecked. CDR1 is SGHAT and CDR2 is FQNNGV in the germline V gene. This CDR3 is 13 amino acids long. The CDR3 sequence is CASSRTGAYEQYF.

The CDR3 reads CASSPMGFGTEAFF. The V and J genes are TRBV3-1 and TRBJ1-1. The germline CDR1 and CDR2 sequences are LGHDT and YNNKEL (reference sequence). This CDR3 has 14 residues.

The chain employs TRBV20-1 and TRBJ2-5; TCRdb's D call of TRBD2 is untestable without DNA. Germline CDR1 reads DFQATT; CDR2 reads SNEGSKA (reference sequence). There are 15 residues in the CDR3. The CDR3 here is CSARERLAVSETQYF.

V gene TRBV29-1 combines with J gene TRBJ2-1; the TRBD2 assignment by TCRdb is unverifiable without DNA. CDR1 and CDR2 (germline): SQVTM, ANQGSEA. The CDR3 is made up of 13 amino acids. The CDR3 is CSVDIPTINEQFF.

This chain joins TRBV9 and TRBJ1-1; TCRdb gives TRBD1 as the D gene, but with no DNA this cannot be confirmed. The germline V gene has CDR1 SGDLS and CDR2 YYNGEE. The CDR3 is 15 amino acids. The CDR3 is CASSPGRGPNTEAFF.

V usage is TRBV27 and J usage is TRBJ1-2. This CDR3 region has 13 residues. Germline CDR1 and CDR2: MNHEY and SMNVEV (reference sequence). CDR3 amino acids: CASSLSGDYGYTF.

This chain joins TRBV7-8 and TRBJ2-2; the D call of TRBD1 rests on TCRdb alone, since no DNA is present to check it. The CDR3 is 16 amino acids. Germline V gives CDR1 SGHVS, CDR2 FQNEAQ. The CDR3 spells CASSEGQGINTGELFF.

The chain's CDR3 is CASSQDLGGRANTEAFF. The V and J genes are TRBV4-3 and TRBJ1-1. In germline, CDR1 is LGHNA, CDR2 YSLEER. This CDR3 contains 17 residues.

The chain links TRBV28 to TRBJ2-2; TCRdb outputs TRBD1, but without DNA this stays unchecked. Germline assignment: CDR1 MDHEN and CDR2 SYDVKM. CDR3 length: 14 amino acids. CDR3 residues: CAGAGQGFTGELFF.

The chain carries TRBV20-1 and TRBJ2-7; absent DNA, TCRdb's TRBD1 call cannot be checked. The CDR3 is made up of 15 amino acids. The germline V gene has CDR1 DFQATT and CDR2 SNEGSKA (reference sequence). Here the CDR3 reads CSAGDQGQVSYEQYF.

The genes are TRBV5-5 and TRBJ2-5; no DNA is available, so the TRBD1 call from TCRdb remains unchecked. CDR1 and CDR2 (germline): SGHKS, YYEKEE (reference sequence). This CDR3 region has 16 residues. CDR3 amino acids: CASSGGRGHIQETQYF.